This T cell receptor (beta chain) was recorded in a study of T cell responses to AZD1222 COVID-19 vaccine. Findings of the study overall: Nearly half of spike-specific TCRs reportedly target variant regions that are unmutated in the B.1.351 and B.1.1.7 variants. Most donors were white British and more were female, and clonal diversity was possibly underestimated. Baseline seropositivity characterized only a handful of AZD1222 recipients.

Points on this clone: Its antigen remains unidentified.

Per the germline V gene, CDR1 is MNHNS and CDR2 is SASEGT. V shed 7 bases and J shed 4 bases, with 8 bases lying between them. CDR3 length: 13 amino acids. The repertoire was sequenced with immunoSEQ multiplex PCR; TCRdb's copy has only in-frame clones and lacks some. The sample holds about 110,000 clones; around 90% are singletons and the top ten take around 13%. The specimen was peripheral blood, collected on day 0 of MenACWY control vaccination. V and J are TRBV6-1 and TRBJ1-6, with D unclear. This clonotype was obtained from an adult in good health. The DNA for the CDR3 is TGTGCCAGCATCACAGCTTATAATTCACCCCTCCACTTT. As protein: CASITAYNSPLHF.